This entry lists 27 T cell receptor beta chains sequenced from one sample in a study of memory CD4+ T cells and cytomegalovirus serostatus. The sort gate was single viable CD3+CD4+CD8-CD45RO+ cells for memory CD4+ T cells. Profiled with immunoSEQ multiplex PCR; TCRdb holds only in-frame clones, not every one. The sample holds about 50,000 clones; 82% are singletons and the top ten take 0.5% to 0.6%. Sequenced material: memory CD4+ T cells from blood. The receptors here all came from an adult in good health and CMV-seronegative.

Written as DNA, the CDR3 is TGCAGCGTCGATGTCGGGACAGGCTACAATGAGCAGTTCTTC. Its translation is CSVDVGTGYNEQFF. This chain joins TRBV29-1 and TRBJ2-1, with 8 bases that match TRBD1. This CDR3 has 14 amino acids. Per germline, CDR1 SQVTM and CDR2 ANQGSEA. V dropped 6 bases and J dropped 3; count of bases not matched to a gene: 7.

The DNA for the CDR3 is TGTGCCAGCAGCCAGGACAGGGGAGCCTACGAGCAGTACTTC. Its translation: CASSQDRGAYEQYF. V and J are TRBV5-4 and TRBJ2-7; 9 bases are a match to TRBD1. CDR3 length: 14 amino acids. Germline CDR1 reads SGHNT; CDR2 reads YYREEE (reference sequence). Trimming removed 4 bases from V and 2 bases from J; junction bases left unmatched: 4.

CDR3 nucleotide sequence: TGCGCCAGCAGCTTTGGGGAAGGCTCGTCTAGTGGAAACACCATATATTTT. It encodes CASSFGEGSSSGNTIYF. The rearrangement links TRBV5-1 to TRBJ1-3; no clear D gene. Trimming left V 2 bases short and J 3 bases short, with 18 bases between. CDR1 and CDR2 from the germline V gene are SGHRS and YFSETQ. The CDR3 has 17 residues.

The chain carries TRBV5-1 and TRBJ2-1; 11 nucleotides line up with TRBD2. CDR3 length equals 16 residues. The germline V gene encodes CDR1 SGHRS and CDR2 YFSETQ. V dropped 7 bases and J dropped 2; count of bases not matched to a gene: 8. The CDR3 DNA is TGCGCCAGCGGAATAGCGGGGGGGCAACCCTACAATGAGCAGTTCTTC. Its translation is CASGIAGGQPYNEQFF.

This clone was found once. V usage is TRBV9 and J usage is TRBJ1-3; D uncertain. V was clipped by 2 bases and J by 0 bases, with 6 bases between them. This CDR3 is 14 amino acids long. CDR1 is SGDLS and CDR2 is YYNGEE in the germline V gene. CDR3 protein: CASSVQSSGNTIYF. The CDR3 DNA is TGTGCCAGCAGCGTCCAGAGCTCTGGAAACACCATATATTTT.

The CDR3 loop reads CASRFIGWTGQEPQHF. In DNA form, the CDR3 reads TGTGCCAGCAGATTCATTGGGTGGACTGGGCAGGAGCCCCAGCATTTT. The rearrangement joins TRBV28 to TRBJ1-5; unclear D gene. This CDR3 has 16 residues. Germline V gives CDR1 MDHEN, CDR2 SYDVKM. The germline V and J ends were trimmed by 6 bases and 8 bases, with 23 bases remaining between them.

The J gene is TRBJ2-5, the V gene TRBV29-1, with D possibly matching TRBD1 (6 bases). This CDR3 is built from 14 residues. Trimming stripped 8 bases from V and 0 bases from J, with 16 bases between. Germline lookup yields CDR1 SQVTM and CDR2 ANQGSEA. Written as DNA, the CDR3 is TGCAGCACACACGACAGGACAAACCAAGAGACCCAGTACTTC. Protein: CSTHDRTNQETQYF.

The gene calls are TRBV11-3 and TRBJ2-7; D unclear. Germline V gene lookup returns CDR1 SGHNT and CDR2 YENEEA. This CDR3 has 13 amino acids. V was shortened by 5 bases and J by 0 bases, with 8 bases between the two germline ends. CDR3 residues: CASSDGGSYEQYF. The DNA of the CDR3 is TGTGCCAGCAGCGACGGCGGCTCCTACGAGCAGTACTTC.

The rearrangement joins TRBV12-5 to TRBJ1-2; perhaps TRBD1 as D (5 bases). The CDR3 is 17 amino acids. Germline-derived CDR1 and CDR2 are LGHNT and FRNRAP. V dropped 0 bases and J dropped 0 bases, with 14 bases sitting between them. This chain's CDR3 is CASGLVLGASSNYGYTF. The CDR3 nucleotides are TGTGCTAGTGGTTTGGTACTAGGGGCCTCCTCTAACTATGGCTACACCTTC.

CDR3 sequence reads: CASSLGLRDVTGELFF. The CDR3 DNA reads as TGTGCCAGCAGCTTAGGCCTCAGGGATGTCACCGGGGAGCTGTTTTTT. This chain links TRBV13 with TRBJ2-2, with a weak D call TRBD1 (5 bases). V lost 0 bases and J lost 4, with 12 bases in between. CDR3 length: 16 residues. Germline CDR1 is PRHDT and CDR2 is FYEKMQ (reference sequence).

This clone was counted a single time. The J gene is TRBJ1-5, the V gene TRBV6-5; the D gene is possibly TRBD1 (5 bases). Looked up from germline, CDR1 is MNHEY and CDR2 is SVGAGI. V lost 6 bases to trimming and J lost 2 bases, with 8 bases between them. The CDR3 is 13 amino acids. DNA for the CDR3: TGTGCCAGCAGCCGGGACGGCAATCAGCCCCAGCATTTT. This gives the protein CASSRDGNQPQHF.

This clone turned up a few times. The rearrangement joins TRBV18 to TRBJ1-1; no reliable D call. Trimming stripped 5 bases from V and 2 bases from J, with 12 bases between. Per germline, CDR1 KGHSH and CDR2 LQKENI. The CDR3 length is 14 residues. The CDR3, as DNA: TGTGCCAGCTCAGGCAGCGATAGAAACACTGAAGCTTTCTTT. Protein sequence: CASSGSDRNTEAFF.

This chain uses TRBV5-4 with TRBJ1-2; D ambiguous. The CDR3 covers 14 residues. With 0 bases removed from V and 5 bases from J, the gap between germline ends came to 11 bases. Germline V gene sequence: CDR1 SGHNT, CDR2 YYREEE (reference sequence). The CDR3 reads CASSLDPGLYGYTF. The CDR3 DNA sequence: TGTGCCAGCAGCTTGGATCCGGGTTTATATGGCTACACCTTC.

The chain recombines TRBV5-4 with TRBJ1-1; perhaps TRBD1 as D (6 bases). The CDR3 extends over 14 amino acids. Germline loops: CDR1 SGHNT, CDR2 YYREEE (reference sequence). The V gene lost 6 bases and the J gene lost 1 base, with 13 bases spanning the gap. CDR3 amino acids: CASKTGGANTEAFF. The CDR3 DNA reads TGTGCCAGCAAGACTGGGGGGGCGAACACTGAAGCTTTCTTT.

The chain is built from TRBV5-1 and TRBJ1-2; 7 nucleotides align to TRBD1. The trim removed 3 bases at V and 8 bases at J, leaving 16 bases unmatched. Per germline, CDR1 SGHRS and CDR2 YFSETQ. This CDR3 contains 16 residues. The DNA of the CDR3 is TGCGCCAGCAGCTGGCTATGGCTGGGACAGCCTGAAGGCTACACCTTC. Encoded protein: CASSWLWLGQPEGYTF.

This clone was found a few times. The chain combines TRBV25-1 with TRBJ2-5; TRBD2 is a possible D gene (5 bases). Trimming took off 2 bases at V and 4 bases at J, with 11 bases between the two ends. This CDR3 has 14 amino acids. CDR1 is MGHDK and CDR2 is SYGVNS in the germline V gene. The CDR3 DNA follows: TGTGCCAGCAGTGAAATAAGAGGGATAGAGACCCAGTACTTC. It codes for CASSEIRGIETQYF.

The V and J genes are TRBV5-5 and TRBJ2-1; D call uncertain. The CDR3 extends over 17 amino acids. The germline V gene has CDR1 SGHKS and CDR2 YYEKEE (reference sequence). The germline V and J ends were trimmed by 4 bases and 0 bases, with 17 bases remaining between them. The CDR3 sequence: CASSRQELTSSYNEQFF. CDR3 DNA sequence: TGTGCCAGCAGCCGCCAGGAACTTACGAGCTCCTACAATGAGCAGTTCTTC.

The chain links TRBV6-6 to TRBJ1-5, with 9 positions matching TRBD1. This CDR3 spans 13 amino acids. Per germline, CDR1 MNHNY and CDR2 SVGAGI (reference sequence). V lost 9 bases and J lost 3; bases outside the gene matches: 3. CDR3 sequence reads: CASGQGTNQPQHF. In DNA form, the CDR3 reads TGTGCCAGTGGACAGGGGACCAATCAGCCCCAGCATTTT.

The CDR3 region is CASSPPSSYGYTF. CDR3 coding DNA: TGTGCCAGCAGCCCCCCCTCCAGCTATGGCTACACCTTC. The chain links TRBV9 to TRBJ1-2; no firm D call. V was trimmed by 4 bases and J by 4 bases, leaving 11 bases between them. Germline-derived CDR1 and CDR2 are SGDLS and YYNGEE. There are 13 residues in the CDR3.

The chain uses TRBV4-3 and TRBJ1-2; D possibly corresponds to TRBD1 (6 bases). V gave up 0 bases and J gave up 5 bases, with 19 bases separating them. Germline CDR1 LGHNA, CDR2 YSLEER. This CDR3 region has 17 residues. The DNA of the CDR3 is TGCGCCAGCAGCCAAGACGGAGGGGGGTATTCCGGTTATGGCTACACCTTC. As protein: CASSQDGGGYSGYGYTF.

J is TRBJ1-1 and V is TRBV5-1; no clear D. Germline values: CDR1 SGHRS, CDR2 YFSETQ. Deletions cut 2 bases from V and 0 bases from J, with 5 bases between. This CDR3 comprises 13 residues. The CDR3 spells CASSFLLNTEAFF. The CDR3 bases are TGCGCCAGCAGCTTCCTATTGAACACTGAAGCTTTCTTT.

The rearrangement uses TRBV30 and TRBJ1-3, with TRBD1 identical over 8 bases. The V gene end was trimmed by 2 bases and the J gene end by 5 bases; junction bases not matched to a gene: 8. Germline assignment: CDR1 GTSNPN and CDR2 SVGIG (reference sequence). The CDR3 covers 15 residues. The CDR3 reads CAWSPRTGSRNTIYF. Written as DNA, the CDR3 is TGTGCCTGGAGTCCTCGGACAGGGAGTCGAAACACCATATATTTT.

This chain connects TRBV29-1 to TRBJ1-3; 7 nucleotides align to TRBD1. The CDR3 runs to 20 residues. CDR1 and CDR2 from the germline V gene are SQVTM and ANQGSEA. V lost 4 bases, J lost 0 bases, and 21 bases stayed unmatched. In nucleotides, the CDR3 is TGCAGCGTTGCTGCACCCGGAGGGGGCGTTAGGGGCATCTCTGGAAACACCATATATTTT. It translates to CSVAAPGGGVRGISGNTIYF.

This sequence joins TRBV6-5 and TRBJ1-4; TRBD1 might be the D (6 bases). V dropped 4 bases and J dropped 4 bases, with 13 bases sitting between them. CDR3 size: 15 residues. Germline V gene data show CDR1 as MNHEY and CDR2 as SVGAGI. For the CDR3, the DNA is TGTGCCAGCAGTTCCCTAGACAGGAGTAATGAAAAACTGTTTTTT. Amino acid sequence: CASSSLDRSNEKLFF.

This chain connects TRBV5-1 to TRBJ1-4; no clear D gene. The V and J ends lost 7 bases and 0 bases respectively, with 16 bases between them. The CDR3 sequence is 16 residues long. From germline, CDR1 is SGHRS and CDR2 YFSETQ. In DNA, the CDR3 is TGCGCCAGCCGGCAGATGGAACAGCCAACTAATGAAAAACTGTTTTTT. Translating it yields CASRQMEQPTNEKLFF.

CDR3 nucleotides: TGCAGTGCCCCCGCCGTAAATGAGCAGTTCTTC. Its protein is CSAPAVNEQFF. The chain carries TRBV20-1 and TRBJ2-1; D not resolved. The V end was cut by 6 bases, the J end by 7 bases, with 10 bases between. CDR3 size: 11 residues. CDR1 is DFQATT, CDR2 SNEGSKA, per germline (reference sequence).

This clone showed up just once. The J gene is TRBJ2-2, the V gene TRBV7-3, with D perhaps TRBD1 or TRBD2 (6 bases each). This CDR3 is built from 15 residues. Germline V lookup: CDR1 SGHTA, CDR2 FQGTGA. V was pared by 2 bases and J by 6 bases, with 13 bases between. The CDR3 DNA reads as TGTGCCAGCAGCTTATGGGGGGCGTATGCCGGGGAGCTGTTTTTT. It codes for CASSLWGAYAGELFF.